This passage covers 3 T cell receptor beta chains from one sample sequenced in a study of cytomegalovirus exposure and HLA in healthy donors. The primer mix had 60 Vbeta and 13 Jbeta primers. Profiling relied on immunoSEQ multiplex PCR, and the TCRdb table lists in-frame clones only, not all of them. The repertoire holds about 120,000 clones, with around 81% as singletons. Sequenced material: PBMCs. The origin of the receptors is a woman between 25 and 40 years old in good health and CMV-seronegative.

This chain connects TRBV5-4 to TRBJ2-2; 8 nucleotides align to TRBD2. CDR1 is SGHNT, CDR2 YYREEE, per germline (reference sequence). The CDR3 consists of 14 residues. V dropped 2 bases and J dropped 7; count of bases not matched to a gene: 4. Here the CDR3 reads CASSLAGAGGELFF. CDR3 DNA sequence: TGTGCCAGCAGCTTAGCGGGAGCCGGCGGGGAGCTGTTTTTT.

This clone has just one count. The V gene is TRBV28, the J gene TRBJ2-7; D is ambiguous. This CDR3 is 11 amino acids long. The V end was cut by 8 bases, the J end by 6 bases, with 11 bases between. The V gene's germline CDR1 is MDHEN and CDR2 SYDVKM. CDR3 loop: CASSLSLEQYF. The CDR3 bases are TGTGCCAGCTCTTTGAGTCTCGAGCAGTACTTC.

The chain uses TRBV6-6 and TRBJ1-5; D gene uncertain. V was pared by 6 bases and J by 5 bases, with 17 bases between. The germline gives CDR1 MNHNY, CDR2 SVGAGI (reference sequence). There are 15 residues in the CDR3. In nucleotides, the CDR3 is TGTGCCAGCAGAATTGACACGTCAATCGATCAGCCCCAGCATTTT. It is translated as CASRIDTSIDQPQHF.